What follows are 27 T cell receptor beta chains derived from one specimen sequenced in a study of blood T cell repertoires in COVID-19. Measured with immunoSEQ multiplex PCR; TCRdb has only the in-frame clones, and not every one. The table lists roughly 70,000 clones, 70% to 90% of them singletons, with roughly 3.9% in the top ten. The specimen sequenced was peripheral blood. These TCRs come from a man aged 65 to 85 with acute or convalescent COVID-19.

V usage is TRBV15 and J usage is TRBJ2-2; the match to TRBD2 covers 8 bases. CDR3 length: 16 residues. Losses at the gene ends were 0 bases for V and 1 base for J; bases not matched to a gene: 1. Germline CDR1 is LNHNV and CDR2 is YYDKDF (reference sequence). This CDR3 is CATSRDSGMNTGELFF. The DNA of the CDR3 is TGTGCCACCAGCAGAGATAGCGGGATGAACACCGGGGAGCTGTTTTTT.

The rearrangement uses TRBV7-9 and TRBJ1-1; D possibly corresponds to TRBD1 (6 bases). The CDR3 is made up of 13 amino acids. CDR1 is SEHNR, CDR2 FQNEAQ, per germline (reference sequence). V was cut by 1 base and J by 6 bases, with 9 bases left in between. CDR3 in amino acids: CASSLGGRSEAFF. In DNA form, the CDR3 reads TGTGCCAGCAGCTTAGGGGGGCGGTCTGAAGCTTTCTTT.

This chain links TRBV12-5 with TRBJ2-7; D is perhaps TRBD1 (6 bases). From germline, CDR1 is LGHNT and CDR2 FRNRAP. The CDR3 runs to 15 residues. The V end was cut by 1 base, the J end by 1 base, with 11 bases between. CDR3 sequence reads: CASGLGWGRSYEQYF. In DNA, the CDR3 is TGTGCTAGTGGTTTGGGCTGGGGGCGGTCCTACGAGCAGTACTTC. The variable domain in full, completed from reference TRBV12-5 and TRBJ2-7, reads DARVTQTPRHKVTEMGQEVTMRCQPILGHNTVFWYRQTMMQGLELLAYFRNRAPLDDSGMPKDRFSAEMPDATLATLKIQPSEPRDSAVYFCASGLGWGRSYEQYFGPGTRLTVT.

The chain recombines TRBV6-5 with TRBJ2-5; 7 nucleotides match TRBD1. In germline, CDR1 is MNHEY, CDR2 SVGAGI. The CDR3 extends over 13 amino acids. The V gene end was trimmed by 8 bases and the J gene end by 2 bases; junction bases not matched to a gene: 5. The CDR3 region is CASEGARQETQYF. The CDR3 DNA is TGTGCCAGCGAGGGGGCGCGACAAGAGACCCAGTACTTC.

The genes are TRBV28 and TRBJ1-1; 11 bases line up with TRBD1. The CDR3 is 16 amino acids. Trimming cost V 5 bases and J 5 bases; bases outside gene matches: 10. In germline, CDR1 is MDHEN, CDR2 SYDVKM. For the CDR3, the DNA is TGTGCCAGCAGTGGACGGACAGGGGGCGCGGAGACTGAAGCTTTCTTT. Protein product: CASSGRTGGAETEAFF. Variable domain in full (rest from reference TRBV28 and TRBJ1-1): DVKVTQSSRYLVKRTGEKVFLECVQDMDHENMFWYRQDPGLGLRLIYFSYDVKMKEKGDIPEGYSVSREKKERFSLILESASTNQTSMYLCASSGRTGGAETEAFFGQGTRLTVV.

V usage is TRBV7-9 and J usage is TRBJ1-1; maybe TRBD1 (5 bases). CDR3 length equals 14 residues. Germline values: CDR1 SEHNR, CDR2 FQNEAQ (reference sequence). Between the trimmed V and J ends, which lost 3 bases and 3 bases, there was a span of 11 bases. In DNA, the CDR3 is TGTGCCAGCAGCTTCTCGTGGGGGGACACTGAAGCTTTCTTT. It codes for CASSFSWGDTEAFF.

V gene TRBV18 combines with J gene TRBJ2-5, with TRBD2 matching 14 bases. V trimming: 6 bases; J trimming: 3 bases; junction bases outside the gene matches: 9. The CDR3 loop spans 17 amino acids. Germline assignment: CDR1 KGHSH and CDR2 LQKENI. CDR3 residues: CASSTNSGLAGEETQYF. The CDR3 nucleotides read TGTGCCAGCTCCACCAACTCGGGACTAGCGGGGGAAGAGACCCAGTACTTC.

The chain's CDR3 is CASSLGGTSAQETQYF. The CDR3, as DNA: TGTGCCAGCAGCTTAGGTGGGACTAGCGCACAAGAGACCCAGTACTTC. The chain has TRBV7-9 and TRBJ2-5, with 10 bases fitting TRBD2. The CDR3 has 16 amino acids. V shed 1 base, J shed 2 bases, and the junction held 4 bases outside the gene matches. Germline values: CDR1 SEHNR, CDR2 FQNEAQ (reference sequence).

This clone has just one count. The rearrangement joins TRBV6-4 to TRBJ1-2; 8 nucleotides agree with TRBD1. Germline lookup yields CDR1 MRHNA and CDR2 SNTAGT. The CDR3 is made up of 14 amino acids. Trimming at V came to 5 bases and at J to 7 bases, leaving 9 bases not matched to a gene. The CDR3 protein is CASSPDLTGVGYTF. The CDR3 nucleotides are TGTGCCAGCAGTCCCGATCTGACAGGGGTTGGCTACACCTTC.

The chain employs TRBV6-1 and TRBJ1-4; possibly TRBD1 for D (5 bases). This CDR3 has 16 amino acids. V lost 1 base to trimming and J lost 3 bases, with 12 bases between them. The germline V gene encodes CDR1 MNHNS and CDR2 SASEGT. CDR3 in amino acids: CASSEGGGWSNEKLFF. The CDR3 nucleotides read TGTGCCAGCAGTGAAGGGGGCGGATGGTCTAATGAAAAACTGTTTTTT.

The CDR3: CASGFGTGGIGTEAFF. DNA of the CDR3: TGTGCTAGTGGTTTTGGCACAGGGGGAATTGGCACTGAAGCTTTCTTT. The rearrangement uses TRBV12-5 and TRBJ1-1; 8 nucleotides line up with TRBD1. CDR1 LGHNT and CDR2 FRNRAP come from the germline V gene. The CDR3 runs 16 residues. The junction had 10 bases not matched to a gene; V was cut back by 3 bases and J by 4 bases. The variable domain in full, with the rest retrieved from reference TRBV12-5 and TRBJ1-1, is DARVTQTPRHKVTEMGQEVTMRCQPILGHNTVFWYRQTMMQGLELLAYFRNRAPLDDSGMPKDRFSAEMPDATLATLKIQPSEPRDSAVYFCASGFGTGGIGTEAFFGQGTRLTVV.

The gene calls are TRBV5-1 and TRBJ2-3; 7 bases are shared with TRBD1. The CDR3 length is 15 residues. Germline loops: CDR1 SGHRS, CDR2 YFSETQ. Trimming at V came to 5 bases and at J to 4 bases, leaving 10 bases not matched to a gene. As DNA, the CDR3 is TGCGCCAGCAGGTTGACAGGGCTCTTGTCAGATACGCAGTATTTT. This gives the protein CASRLTGLLSDTQYF.

V usage is TRBV15 and J usage is TRBJ2-3; 8 nucleotides align to TRBD1. CDR3 length: 16 residues. The V and J ends lost 2 bases and 0 bases, in that order; junction bases with no gene match: 4. Germline V gives CDR1 LNHNV, CDR2 YYDKDF (reference sequence). The CDR3 reads CATSRRDRLSTDTQYF. The DNA for the CDR3 is TGTGCCACCAGCAGACGGGACAGGTTAAGCACAGATACGCAGTATTTT.

The table lists this clone with a count of one. This rearrangement joins TRBV7-9 to TRBJ2-2; 7 bases match TRBD2. V shed 3 bases and J 5 bases; nucleotides not matched to a gene: 9. CDR3 length: 16 amino acids. Germline CDR1 reads SEHNR; CDR2 reads FQNEAQ (reference sequence). Here the CDR3 reads CASSFWGGRTTGELFF. The CDR3 DNA sequence: TGTGCCAGCAGCTTTTGGGGAGGGCGCACAACCGGGGAGCTGTTTTTT.

This chain connects TRBV15 to TRBJ2-1, with D unresolved. The V gene's germline CDR1 is LNHNV and CDR2 YYDKDF (reference sequence). V was cut by 6 bases and J by 5 bases, with 5 bases left in between. This CDR3 contains 11 residues. The chain's CDR3 is CATRDNNEQFF. CDR3 DNA sequence: TGTGCCACCAGAGACAACAATGAGCAGTTCTTC.

The CDR3 is CASSPTVYPGFQHF. The CDR3 DNA reads TGTGCCAGCAGCCCGACAGTCTACCCTGGATTCCAGCATTTT. J is TRBJ1-5 and V is TRBV7-2, with a weak D call TRBD1 (5 bases). Germline V gene lookup returns CDR1 SGHTA and CDR2 FQGNSA. This CDR3 is 14 amino acids long. V lost 5 bases and J lost 12, with 20 bases in between.

V is TRBV6-5 and J is TRBJ2-6, with D possibly matching TRBD1 (5 bases). The CDR3 loop spans 14 amino acids. Germline CDR1 MNHEY, CDR2 SVGAGI. V was trimmed by 6 bases and J by 2 bases, leaving 8 bases between them. CDR3 sequence: CASSPGTGANVLTF. CDR3 bases: TGTGCCAGCAGCCCAGGGACTGGGGCCAACGTCCTGACTTTC.

The chain's CDR3 is CASSVFAGVNTEAFF. CDR3 coding DNA: TGTGCCAGCAGCGTCTTCGCCGGGGTGAACACTGAAGCTTTCTTT. The chain carries TRBV5-8 and TRBJ1-1, with D unclear. V was cut by 4 bases and J by 0 bases, with 13 bases left in between. This CDR3 comprises 15 residues. Germline assignment: CDR1 SGHTS and CDR2 YDEGEE. Full variable domain (remainder filled in from reference TRBV5-8 and TRBJ1-1): EAGVTQSPTHLIKTRGQQATLRCSPISGHTSVYWYQQALGLGLQFLLWYDEGEERNRGNFPPRFSGRQFPNYSSELNVNALELEDSALYLCASSVFAGVNTEAFFGQGTRLTVV.

The J gene is TRBJ2-3, the V gene TRBV6-6, with TRBD1 matching 8 bases. Germline V lookup: CDR1 MNHNY, CDR2 SVGAGI (reference sequence). CDR3 length: 16 residues. V lost 0 bases to trimming and J lost 0 bases; unmatched junction nucleotides: 2. DNA for the CDR3: TGTGCCAGCAGTTACTCAAGACAGGGGAGCACAGATACGCAGTATTTT. Amino acid sequence: CASSYSRQGSTDTQYF.

This chain links TRBV2 with TRBJ2-5; TRBD2 is a possible D gene (6 bases). Per the germline V gene, CDR1 is SNHLY and CDR2 is FYNNEI. The CDR3 has 15 amino acids. V lost 4 bases and J lost 1, with 13 bases in between. DNA for the CDR3: TGTGCCAGCAGTGGAGTGGGGGGACGCCAAGAGACCCAGTACTTC. It is translated as CASSGVGGRQETQYF.

V and J are TRBV5-8 and TRBJ2-7, with TRBD1 as a possible D gene (5 bases). The CDR3 is made up of 15 amino acids. V was clipped by 0 bases and J by 1 base, with 11 bases between them. CDR1 SGHTS and CDR2 YDEGEE come from the germline V gene. CDR3 bases: TGTGCCAGCAGCTTGGCGGGCAGACAGTCCTACGAGCAGTACTTC. It specifies CASSLAGRQSYEQYF.

The chain joins TRBV3-1 (or the pseudogene TRBV3-2) to TRBJ2-3; 12 nucleotides agree with TRBD2. The CDR3 runs to 23 residues. V shed 1 base, J shed 8 bases, and the junction held 28 bases outside the gene matches. The V gene's germline CDR1 is LGHDT and CDR2 YNNKEL (reference sequence). This CDR3 is CASSQVRGLAGPGCVPKGGTQYF. The CDR3 DNA sequence: TGTGCCAGCAGCCAAGTTAGGGGACTAGCGGGTCCTGGATGCGTCCCGAAAGGAGGTACGCAGTATTTT.

V gene TRBV18 combines with J gene TRBJ2-1; D is possibly TRBD1 (6 bases). This CDR3 is 16 amino acids long. The germline V gene has CDR1 KGHSH and CDR2 LQKENI. The V end lost 0 bases, the J end lost 6 bases, and 15 bases lay between the germline ends. Here the CDR3 reads CASSPPSRTETNEQFF. CDR3 bases: TGTGCCAGCTCACCACCTTCCAGGACAGAAACCAATGAGCAGTTCTTC.

The rearrangement links TRBV5-6 to TRBJ2-7; weak D call: TRBD2 (5 bases). The V and J ends lost 0 bases and 7 bases respectively, with 11 bases between them. CDR3 length: 13 amino acids. The germline V gene has CDR1 SGHDT and CDR2 YYEEEE. This CDR3 is CASSLASWREQYF. In nucleotides, the CDR3 is TGTGCCAGCAGCTTGGCCAGTTGGAGGGAGCAGTACTTC.

The rearrangement joins TRBV6-2 or TRBV6-3 to TRBJ1-6; 7 bases map to TRBD1. This CDR3 has 15 amino acids. Germline V lookup: CDR1 MNHEY, CDR2 SVGEGT. With V trimmed by 5 bases and J by 8 bases, 9 bases remained unmatched. CDR3 in DNA: TGTGCCAGCAGTCCCGGAGGGGGCACAGATTCACCCCTCCACTTT. As protein: CASSPGGGTDSPLHF.

This CDR3 is CASTPGGPNQPQHF. In DNA form, the CDR3 reads TGTGCCAGCACCCCAGGGGGCCCGAATCAGCCCCAGCATTTT. V gene TRBV7-2 combines with J gene TRBJ1-5; 8 bases agree with TRBD1. The V segment lost 7 bases and the J segment 4 bases; nucleotides outside the gene matches: 6. The CDR3 is made up of 14 amino acids. The germline V gene encodes CDR1 SGHTA and CDR2 FQGNSA.

This chain connects TRBV6-2 or TRBV6-3 to TRBJ2-1; 8 nucleotides align to TRBD2. The CDR3 spans 16 residues. Trimming cost V 2 bases and J 7 bases; bases outside gene matches: 10. CDR1 and CDR2 (germline): MNHEY, SVGEGT. CDR3 amino acids: CASSYPFGGAVNEQFF. The CDR3 bases are TGTGCCAGCAGTTACCCTTTCGGGGGGGCTGTGAATGAGCAGTTCTTC.